This passage covers 20 T cell receptor beta chains from one sample sequenced in a study of cytomegalovirus exposure and HLA in healthy donors (dated by TCRdb to 2017 to 2019). The method was the immunoSEQ multiplex PCR assay. For the multiplex PCR, a mixture combining 60 forward primers for TCR Vbeta segments and 13 reverse primers for TCR Jbeta segments was used. TCRdb mirrors the immuneACCESS table, restricted to in-frame sequences. Some clones are absent from its copies; in checked studies, under half trace to an unresolved V gene, and the reason for the others is unknown. In all, the sample holds roughly 100,000 clones, and around 80% of those were seen once. The top ten constitute approximately 1.9% of the sample. The sequenced sample consisted of PBMCs. The receptors originated from a woman in her thirties or forties in good health and CMV-seronegative.

The sample holds a few counts of this clone. This chain uses TRBV5-4 with TRBJ2-1; D not certain. V shed 1 base and J shed 4 bases, with 6 bases lying between them. The CDR3 contains 13 residues. Germline lookup yields CDR1 SGHNT and CDR2 YYREEE (reference sequence). Here the CDR3 reads CASSLHLYNEQFF. The CDR3, as DNA: TGTGCCAGCAGCTTGCACCTATACAATGAGCAGTTCTTC.

This clone occurred once. V gene TRBV20-1 combines with J gene TRBJ1-2, with a possible D match to TRBD1 (6 bases). This CDR3 spans 11 amino acids. In germline, CDR1 is DFQATT, CDR2 SNEGSKA (reference sequence). Trimming took off 6 bases at V and 13 bases at J, with 18 bases between the two ends. CDR3 in amino acids: CSAPGQPGITF. The CDR3 coding sequence is TGCAGTGCCCCGGGACAACCCGGGATCACCTTC.

V gene TRBV9 combines with J gene TRBJ2-2, with TRBD2 matching over 11 bases. Germline assignment: CDR1 SGDLS and CDR2 YYNGEE. V was clipped by 3 bases and J by 7 bases; unmatched bases: 8. The length of the CDR3 is 16 residues. The CDR3 loop is CASSGRLAGPHGELFF. CDR3 nucleotides: TGTGCCAGCAGCGGACGACTAGCGGGACCTCACGGGGAGCTGTTTTTT.

The chain couples TRBV2 to TRBJ1-6; 10 bases are shared with TRBD1. The germline CDR1 and CDR2 sequences are SNHLY and FYNNEI. Trimming removed 5 bases from V and 7 bases from J; junction bases left unmatched: 8. This CDR3 is built from 16 residues. The CDR3 loop reads CASSYMRQGANSPLHF. CDR3 DNA sequence: TGTGCCAGCAGTTACATGCGACAGGGGGCAAATTCACCCCTCCACTTT.

This clone has a handful of counts. This sequence joins TRBV6-5 and TRBJ2-1; a weak D match, TRBD2 (6 bases). Germline V lookup: CDR1 MNHEY, CDR2 SVGAGI. This CDR3 has 15 residues. V was shortened by 8 bases and J by 6 bases, with 20 bases between the two germline ends. CDR3 in amino acids: CASGSGSMAGNEQFF. The CDR3, as DNA: TGTGCCAGCGGTAGCGGATCCATGGCGGGCAATGAGCAGTTCTTC.

The chain employs TRBV9 and TRBJ1-5; the match to TRBD1 covers 9 bases. CDR3 length: 14 residues. Germline assignment: CDR1 SGDLS and CDR2 YYNGEE. V trimming: 4 bases; J trimming: 8 bases; junction bases outside the gene matches: 7. The CDR3 nucleotides are TGTGCCAGCAGCCCGGGACAGGGTTTTAAGCCCCAGCATTTT. Translation: CASSPGQGFKPQHF. The whole variable domain, filled in from reference TRBV9 and TRBJ1-5, reads DSGVTQTPKHLITATGQRVTLRCSPRSGDLSVYWYQQSLDQGLQFLIQYYNGEERAKGNILERFSAQQFPDLHSELNLSSLELGDSALYFCASSPGQGFKPQHFGDGTRLSIL.

The chain is built from TRBV7-3 and TRBJ2-7; 7 bases agree with TRBD2. Germline trimming cut 5 bases from V and 4 bases from J; bases unmatched to any gene: 17. The CDR3 runs to 17 residues. The germline CDR1 and CDR2 sequences are SGHTA and FQGTGA. The CDR3 loop reads CASSPRGPGGSKYEQYF. CDR3 DNA sequence: TGTGCCAGCAGCCCACGGGGTCCGGGCGGGAGTAAGTACGAGCAGTACTTC.

The J gene is TRBJ2-1, the V gene TRBV7-2; D is perhaps TRBD1 (5 bases). Germline loops: CDR1 SGHTA, CDR2 FQGNSA. The length of the CDR3 is 13 residues. The V gene lost 2 bases and the J gene lost 6 bases, with 8 bases spanning the gap. CDR3 protein: CASSLQGGNEQFF. The CDR3, as DNA: TGTGCCAGCAGCTTACAGGGTGGCAATGAGCAGTTCTTC. The full variable domain, with the rest looked up from reference TRBV7-2 and TRBJ2-1, is GAGVSQSPSNKVTEKGKDVELRCDPISGHTALYWYRQSLGQGLEFLIYFQGNSAPDKSGLPSDRFSAERTGGSVSTLTIQRTQQEDSAVYLCASSLQGGNEQFFGPGTRLTVL.

This chain links TRBV4-3 with TRBJ1-2; D may be TRBD1 (5 bases). Trimming left V 6 bases short and J 4 bases short, with 18 bases between. CDR3 length equals 15 residues. The germline V gene has CDR1 LGHNA and CDR2 YSLEER. Here the CDR3 DNA reads TGCGCCAGCAGTGATGGGGAGGGCGGGGGCTATGGCTACACCTTC. This gives the protein CASSDGEGGGYGYTF.

The chain carries TRBV7-2 and TRBJ2-5, with no clear D. Matching the DNA end better, TRBJ2-7 makes the J call doubtful. The CDR3 totals 12 residues. Germline V lookup: CDR1 SGHTA, CDR2 FQGNSA. The CDR3 protein is CASSATAREQYF. CDR3 in DNA: TGTGCCAGCAGCGCAACAGCCCGCGAGCAGTACTTC.

The genes are TRBV5-6 and TRBJ1-2; TRBD1 matches at 7 bases. CDR3 length: 14 amino acids. After removal of 5 bases from V and 7 bases from J, the junction contained 11 bases not matched to a gene. Germline V gene sequence: CDR1 SGHDT, CDR2 YYEEEE. CDR3 amino acids: CASRAIKGAGGYTF. The CDR3 DNA reads TGTGCCAGCAGAGCAATTAAGGGGGCAGGTGGCTACACCTTC. Complete variable domain (other parts from reference TRBV5-6 and TRBJ1-2): DAGVTQSPTHLIKTRGQQVTLRCSPKSGHDTVSWYQQALGQGPQFIFQYYEEEERQRGNFPDRFSGHQFPNYSSELNVNALLLGDSALYLCASRAIKGAGGYTFGSGTRLTVV.

The chain combines TRBV10-3 with TRBJ1-1; 10 bases agree with TRBD1. Per germline, CDR1 ENHRY and CDR2 SYGVKD. V shed 6 bases and J 4 bases; nucleotides not matched to a gene: 8. CDR3 length: 15 amino acids. CDR3 sequence reads: CAISDRGQGSTEAFF. CDR3 DNA: TGTGCCATCAGCGACAGGGGGCAGGGAAGCACTGAAGCTTTCTTT.

This clone was seen a few times. The chain combines TRBV6-6 with TRBJ1-2; 7 bases align to TRBD1. The germline V gene has CDR1 MNHNY and CDR2 SVGAGI (reference sequence). The junction had 9 bases not matched to a gene; V was cut back by 11 bases and J by 0 bases. This CDR3 region has 14 residues. CDR3 DNA sequence: TGTGCCGCTTTTAGACAGGGCACTAACTATGGCTACACCTTC. Its translation is CAAFRQGTNYGYTF.

This clone was picked up a small number of times. J is TRBJ2-7 and V is TRBV7-2; the match to TRBD2 covers 9 bases. The CDR3 loop spans 16 amino acids. The V segment lost 5 bases and the J segment 3 bases; nucleotides outside the gene matches: 11. In germline, CDR1 is SGHTA, CDR2 FQGNSA. The CDR3 loop reads CASSHATMTSGYEQYF. The CDR3 region has the DNA TGTGCCAGCAGCCACGCTACAATGACTAGCGGCTACGAGCAGTACTTC.

This chain joins TRBV29-1 and TRBJ1-2; D not certain. The germline V gene encodes CDR1 SQVTM and CDR2 ANQGSEA. Trimming took off 7 bases at V and 4 bases at J, with 13 bases between the two ends. The CDR3 spans 12 residues. The CDR3, as DNA: TGCAGCGCCCAGAGAGGGTCCTATGGCTACACCTTC. Protein: CSAQRGSYGYTF. Combining the CDR3 with reference TRBV29-1 and TRBJ1-2 gives the whole variable domain SAVISQKPSRDICQRGTSLTIQCQVDSQVTMMFWYRQQPGQSLTLIATANQGSEATYESGFVIDKFPISRPNLTFSTLTVSNMSPEDSSIYLCSAQRGSYGYTFGSGTRLTVV.

This clone was counted a few times. This chain joins TRBV18 and TRBJ1-4; D uncertain. Trimming took 6 bases from V and 0 from J, leaving 11 bases between them. Germline V lookup: CDR1 KGHSH, CDR2 LQKENI. The CDR3 totals 15 residues. CDR3: CASSLNSATNEKLFF. The CDR3 bases are TGTGCCAGCTCGCTTAACAGTGCAACTAATGAAAAACTGTTTTTT.

The chain employs TRBV5-1 and TRBJ2-1; TRBD2 agrees at 11 bases. The V gene end was trimmed by 3 bases and the J gene end by 2 bases; junction bases not matched to a gene: 7. Germline CDR1 is SGHRS and CDR2 is YFSETQ. The CDR3 length is 17 residues. The CDR3 here is CASSYGLAGSPYNEQFF. CDR3 nucleotides: TGCGCCAGCAGCTACGGACTAGCGGGCAGTCCCTACAATGAGCAGTTCTTC.

The chain couples TRBV7-2 to TRBJ2-7; 9 nucleotides align to TRBD2. Germline-derived CDR1 and CDR2 are SGHTA and FQGNSA. The CDR3 loop spans 12 amino acids. With V trimmed by 4 bases and J by 13 bases, 8 bases remained unmatched. The CDR3 DNA follows: TGTGCCAGCAGCTCCGTAGCGGGAGCCGTATACTTC. It yields the protein CASSSVAGAVYF.

The chain carries TRBV6-1 and TRBJ2-7; 7 bases are shared with TRBD1. Germline loops: CDR1 MNHNS, CDR2 SASEGT. The CDR3 extends over 13 amino acids. The J segment lost 4 bases and the V segment lost 10 bases, leaving 10 bases of the junction unmatched. Written as DNA, the CDR3 is TGTGCCACCCGCCTTGGGACAGCTTACGAGCAGTACTTC. It yields the protein CATRLGTAYEQYF.

This chain joins TRBV28 and TRBJ2-4; no firm D call. This CDR3 comprises 19 residues. The germline V gene has CDR1 MDHEN and CDR2 SYDVKM. V was clipped by 3 bases and J by 0 bases, with 21 bases between them. The CDR3 bases are TGTGCCAGCAGTTTTACCCTTCGCGGCGGTCAGCTAGCCAAAAACATTCAGTACTTC. Its protein is CASSFTLRGGQLAKNIQYF.